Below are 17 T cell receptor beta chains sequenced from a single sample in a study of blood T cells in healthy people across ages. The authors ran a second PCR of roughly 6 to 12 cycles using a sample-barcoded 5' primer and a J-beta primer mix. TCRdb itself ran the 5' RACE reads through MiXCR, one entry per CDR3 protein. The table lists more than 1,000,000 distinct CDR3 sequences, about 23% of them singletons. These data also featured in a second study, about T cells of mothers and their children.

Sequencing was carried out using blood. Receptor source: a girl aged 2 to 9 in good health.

The CDR3 loop reads CASSVDDLQETQYF. Here the CDR3 DNA reads TGTGCCAGCAGCGTAGACGACTTGCAAGAGACCCAGTACTTC. The chain employs TRBV9 and TRBJ2-5; D is undetermined. The V gene lost 0 bases and the J gene lost 2 bases, with 8 bases spanning the gap. The CDR3 is 14 amino acids. The germline V gene has CDR1 SGDLS and CDR2 YYNGEE. Together with reference TRBV9 and TRBJ2-5, the CDR3 gives the full variable domain: DSGVTQTPKHLITATGQRVTLRCSPRSGDLSVYWYQQSLDQGLQFLIQYYNGEERAKGNILERFSAQQFPDLHSELNLSSLELGDSALYFCASSVDDLQETQYFGPGTRLLVL.

The CDR3 DNA reads TGTGCCAGCAGCGTATACGCGGGTAATGAGCAGTTCTTC. Residues: CASSVYAGNEQFF. The chain links TRBV9 to TRBJ2-5; TRBD2 is a possible D gene (5 bases). With the DNA end fitting TRBJ2-1 better, the J assignment may be wrong. The CDR3 length is 13 residues. Germline V lookup: CDR1 SGDLS, CDR2 YYNGEE.

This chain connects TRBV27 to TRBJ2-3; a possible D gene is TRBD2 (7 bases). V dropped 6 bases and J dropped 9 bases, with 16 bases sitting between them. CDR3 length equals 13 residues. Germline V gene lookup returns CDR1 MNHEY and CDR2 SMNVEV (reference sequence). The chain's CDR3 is CASRYGGGGTQYF. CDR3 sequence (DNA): TGTGCCAGCAGATATGGCGGGGGCGGGACGCAGTATTTT.

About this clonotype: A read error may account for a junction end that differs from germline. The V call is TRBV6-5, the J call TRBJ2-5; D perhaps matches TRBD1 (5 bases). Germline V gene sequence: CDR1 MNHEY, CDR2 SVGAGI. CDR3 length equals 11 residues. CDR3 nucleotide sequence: TGTGCCAGCAGTTACGTGCCAGGGAAGTTCTTC. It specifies CASSYVPGKFF.

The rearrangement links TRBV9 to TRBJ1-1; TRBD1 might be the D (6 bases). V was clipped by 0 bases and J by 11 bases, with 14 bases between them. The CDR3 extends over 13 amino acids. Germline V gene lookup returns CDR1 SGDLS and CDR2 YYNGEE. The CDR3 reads CASSVEGGRVAFF. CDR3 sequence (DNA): TGTGCCAGCAGCGTAGAAGGGGGGAGAGTGGCTTTCTTT.

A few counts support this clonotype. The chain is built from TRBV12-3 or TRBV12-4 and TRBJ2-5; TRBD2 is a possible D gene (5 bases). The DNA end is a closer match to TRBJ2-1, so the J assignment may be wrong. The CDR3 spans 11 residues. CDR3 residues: CASKLAGEQFF. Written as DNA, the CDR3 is TGTGCCAGCAAACTGGCGGGTGAGCAGTTCTTC.

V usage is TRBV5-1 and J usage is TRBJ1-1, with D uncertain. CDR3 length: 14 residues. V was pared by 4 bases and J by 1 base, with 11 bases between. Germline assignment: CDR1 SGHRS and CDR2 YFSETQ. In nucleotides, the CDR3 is TGCGCCAGCAGCCTAGACTCGGGGAACACTGAAGCTTTCTTT. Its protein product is CASSLDSGNTEAFF.

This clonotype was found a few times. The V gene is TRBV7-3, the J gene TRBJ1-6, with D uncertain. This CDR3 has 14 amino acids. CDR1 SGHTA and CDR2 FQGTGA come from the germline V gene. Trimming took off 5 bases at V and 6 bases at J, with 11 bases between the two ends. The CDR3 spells CASSTPDSNSPLHF. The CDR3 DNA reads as TGTGCCAGCAGCACTCCGGATTCTAATTCACCCCTCCACTTT.

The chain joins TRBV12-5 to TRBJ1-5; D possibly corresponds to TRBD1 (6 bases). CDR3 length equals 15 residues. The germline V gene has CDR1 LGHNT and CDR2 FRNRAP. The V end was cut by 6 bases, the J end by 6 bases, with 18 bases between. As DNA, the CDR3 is TGTGCTAGTGGAGTGACGGGGGCGCTTTCTCAGCCCCAGCATTTT. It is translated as CASGVTGALSQPQHF.

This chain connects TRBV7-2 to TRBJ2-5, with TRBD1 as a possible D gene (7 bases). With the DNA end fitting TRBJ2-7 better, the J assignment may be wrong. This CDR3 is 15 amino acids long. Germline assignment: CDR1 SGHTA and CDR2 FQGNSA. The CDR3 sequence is CASSFGGQISYEQYF. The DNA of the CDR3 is TGTGCCAGCAGCTTCGGGGGACAGATCTCCTACGAGCAGTACTTC.

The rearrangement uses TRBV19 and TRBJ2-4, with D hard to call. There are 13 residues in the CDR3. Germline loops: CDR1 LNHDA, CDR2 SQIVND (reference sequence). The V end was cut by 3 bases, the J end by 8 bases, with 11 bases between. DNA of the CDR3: TGTGCCAGTAGTATCGTTAATTGGGACATTCAGTACTTC. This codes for CASSIVNWDIQYF.

The CDR3 nucleotides are TGTGCCAGCAGCTTAACCCGTTTTGGGGCGGGTGAGACCCAGTACTTC. Translation gives CASSLTRFGAGETQYF. This chain joins TRBV7-2 and TRBJ2-5; TRBD1 or TRBD2 may be the D gene (5 bases each). V lost 2 bases and J 5 bases, leaving 18 bases between the germline ends. Germline V gene data show CDR1 as SGHTA and CDR2 as FQGNSA. This CDR3 is 16 amino acids long.

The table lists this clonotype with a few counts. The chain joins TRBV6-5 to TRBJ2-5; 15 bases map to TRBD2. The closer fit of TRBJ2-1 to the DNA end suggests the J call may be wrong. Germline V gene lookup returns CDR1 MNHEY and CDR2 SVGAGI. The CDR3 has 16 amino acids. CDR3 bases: TGTGCCAGCAGTTACTATGGACTAGCGGGAGGGCCTGAGCAGTTCTTC. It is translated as CASSYYGLAGGPEQFF.

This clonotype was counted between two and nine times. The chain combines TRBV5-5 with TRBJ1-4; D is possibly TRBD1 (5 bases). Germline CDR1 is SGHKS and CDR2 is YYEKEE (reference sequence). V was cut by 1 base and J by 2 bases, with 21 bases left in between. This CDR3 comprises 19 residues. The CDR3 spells CASSLQLSPPGRTNEKLFF. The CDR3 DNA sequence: TGTGCCAGCAGCTTGCAACTTTCCCCTCCGGGACGGACTAATGAAAAACTGTTTTTT.

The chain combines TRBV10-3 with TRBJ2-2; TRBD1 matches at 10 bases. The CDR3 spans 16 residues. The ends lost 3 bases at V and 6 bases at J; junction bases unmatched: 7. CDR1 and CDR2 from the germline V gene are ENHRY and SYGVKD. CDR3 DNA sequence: TGTGCCATCAGTGAACAGGGACAGGGGATGGCCGGGGAGCTGTTTTTT. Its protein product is CAISEQGQGMAGELFF.

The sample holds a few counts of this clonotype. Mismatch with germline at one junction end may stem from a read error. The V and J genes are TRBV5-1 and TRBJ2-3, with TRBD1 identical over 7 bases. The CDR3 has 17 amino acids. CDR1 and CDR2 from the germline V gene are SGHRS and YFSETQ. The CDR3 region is CASRLGVSEQGTDTQYF. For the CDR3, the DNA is TGCGCCAGCAGATTGGGGGTATCAGAACAGGGGACAGATACGCAGTATTTT.

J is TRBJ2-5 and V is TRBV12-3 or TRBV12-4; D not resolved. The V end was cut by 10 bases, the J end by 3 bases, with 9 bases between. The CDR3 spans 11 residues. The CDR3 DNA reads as TGTGCCACAACAGATAAAGAGACCCAGTACTTC. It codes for CATTDKETQYF.